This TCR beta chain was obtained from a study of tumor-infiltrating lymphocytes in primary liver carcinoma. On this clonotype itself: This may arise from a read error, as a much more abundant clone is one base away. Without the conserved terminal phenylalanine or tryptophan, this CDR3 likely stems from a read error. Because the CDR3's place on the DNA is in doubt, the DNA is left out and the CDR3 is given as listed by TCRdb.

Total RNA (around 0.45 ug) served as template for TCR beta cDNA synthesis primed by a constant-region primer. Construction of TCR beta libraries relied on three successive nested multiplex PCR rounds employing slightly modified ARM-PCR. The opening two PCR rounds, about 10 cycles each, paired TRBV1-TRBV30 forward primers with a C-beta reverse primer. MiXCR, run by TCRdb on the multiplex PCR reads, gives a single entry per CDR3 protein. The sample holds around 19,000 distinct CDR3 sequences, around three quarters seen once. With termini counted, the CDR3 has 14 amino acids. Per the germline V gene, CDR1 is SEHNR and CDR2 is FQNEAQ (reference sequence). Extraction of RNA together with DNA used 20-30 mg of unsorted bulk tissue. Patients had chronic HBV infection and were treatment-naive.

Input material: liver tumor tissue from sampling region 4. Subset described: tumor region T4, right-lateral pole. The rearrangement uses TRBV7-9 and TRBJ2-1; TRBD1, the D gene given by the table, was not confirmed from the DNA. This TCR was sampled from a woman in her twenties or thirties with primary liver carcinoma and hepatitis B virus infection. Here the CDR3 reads CASSRGYPYNEHFL.